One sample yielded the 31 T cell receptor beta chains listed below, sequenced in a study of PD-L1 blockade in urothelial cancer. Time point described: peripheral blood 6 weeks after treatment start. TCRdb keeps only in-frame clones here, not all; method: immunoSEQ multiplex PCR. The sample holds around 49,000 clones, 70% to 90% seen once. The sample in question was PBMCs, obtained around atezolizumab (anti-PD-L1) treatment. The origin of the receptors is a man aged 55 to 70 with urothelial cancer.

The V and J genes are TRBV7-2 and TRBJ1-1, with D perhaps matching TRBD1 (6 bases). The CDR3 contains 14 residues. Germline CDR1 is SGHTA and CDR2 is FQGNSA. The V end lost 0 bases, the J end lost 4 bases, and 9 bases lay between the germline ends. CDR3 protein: CASSLATGPTEAFF. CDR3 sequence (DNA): TGTGCCAGCAGCTTAGCGACAGGCCCCACTGAAGCTTTCTTT.

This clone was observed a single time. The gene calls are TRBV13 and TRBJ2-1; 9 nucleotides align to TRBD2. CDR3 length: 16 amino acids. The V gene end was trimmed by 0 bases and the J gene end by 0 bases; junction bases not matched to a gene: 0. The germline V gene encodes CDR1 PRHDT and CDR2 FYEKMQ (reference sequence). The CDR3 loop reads CASSLGTSGSYNEQFF. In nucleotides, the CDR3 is TGTGCCAGCAGCTTAGGGACTAGCGGCTCCTACAATGAGCAGTTCTTC.

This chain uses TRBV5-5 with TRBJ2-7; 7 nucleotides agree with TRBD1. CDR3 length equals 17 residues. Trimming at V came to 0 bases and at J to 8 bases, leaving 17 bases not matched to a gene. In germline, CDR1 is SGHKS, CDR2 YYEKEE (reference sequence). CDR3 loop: CASSLAQGLRAQDKQYF. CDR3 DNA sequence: TGTGCCAGCAGCTTGGCACAGGGGTTGCGGGCTCAAGATAAGCAGTACTTC.

CDR3 loop: CASSLTSGSGMDTQYF. The CDR3 bases are TGTGCCAGCAGTTTAACTAGCGGGAGTGGAATGGATACGCAGTATTTT. This chain uses TRBV9 with TRBJ2-3; 11 positions match TRBD2. The V segment lost 5 bases and the J segment 6 bases; nucleotides outside the gene matches: 11. Germline assignment: CDR1 SGDLS and CDR2 YYNGEE. The CDR3 runs to 16 residues.

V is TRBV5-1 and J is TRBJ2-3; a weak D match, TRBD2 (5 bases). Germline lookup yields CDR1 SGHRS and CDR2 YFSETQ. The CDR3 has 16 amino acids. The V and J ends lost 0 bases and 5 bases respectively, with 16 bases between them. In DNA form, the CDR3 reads TGCGCCAGCAGCTTGGTACCGGGGAGCGGTGGAGATACGCAGTATTTT. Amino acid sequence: CASSLVPGSGGDTQYF.

The CDR3: CASNGRSYEQYF. CDR3 nucleotides: TGCGCCAGCAACGGTCGTTCCTACGAGCAGTACTTC. The V call is TRBV5-1, the J call TRBJ2-7; D ambiguous. This CDR3 comprises 12 residues. V was pared by 6 bases and J by 1 base, with 8 bases between. Germline assignment: CDR1 SGHRS and CDR2 YFSETQ.

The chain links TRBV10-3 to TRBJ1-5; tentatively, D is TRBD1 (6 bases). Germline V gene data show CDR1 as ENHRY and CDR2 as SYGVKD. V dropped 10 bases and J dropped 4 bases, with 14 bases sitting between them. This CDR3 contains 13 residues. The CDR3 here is CATMSDRNQPQHF. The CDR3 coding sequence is TGTGCCACTATGAGCGACAGGAATCAGCCCCAGCATTTT.

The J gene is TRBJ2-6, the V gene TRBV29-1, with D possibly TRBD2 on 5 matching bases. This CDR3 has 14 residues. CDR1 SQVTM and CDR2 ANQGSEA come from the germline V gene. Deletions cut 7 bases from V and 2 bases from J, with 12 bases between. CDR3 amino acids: CSAGELAGANVLTF. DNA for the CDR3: TGCAGCGCTGGGGAGCTAGCTGGGGCCAACGTCCTGACTTTC.

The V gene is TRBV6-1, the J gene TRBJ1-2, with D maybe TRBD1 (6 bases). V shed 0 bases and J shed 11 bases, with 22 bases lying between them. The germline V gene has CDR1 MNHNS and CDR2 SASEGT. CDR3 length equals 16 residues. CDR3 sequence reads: CASSEARTGGAARYTF. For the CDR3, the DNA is TGTGCCAGCAGTGAAGCGCGGACCGGGGGGGCCGCCCGATACACCTTC.

The CDR3 sequence is CASSPVGSGSRGSEQYF. The CDR3 DNA reads TGTGCCAGCAGCCCAGTGGGGAGCGGGAGTAGGGGTTCCGAGCAGTACTTC. The rearrangement links TRBV7-2 to TRBJ2-7, with 8 nucleotides matching TRBD2. Losses at the gene ends were 5 bases for V and 6 bases for J; bases not matched to a gene: 18. The CDR3 is made up of 17 amino acids. Per the germline V gene, CDR1 is SGHTA and CDR2 is FQGNSA.

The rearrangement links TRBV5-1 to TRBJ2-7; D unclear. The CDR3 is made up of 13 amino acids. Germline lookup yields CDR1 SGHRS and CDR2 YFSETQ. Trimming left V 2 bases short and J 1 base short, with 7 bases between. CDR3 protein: CASSFTGSYEQYF. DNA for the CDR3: TGCGCCAGCAGCTTTACGGGTTCCTACGAGCAGTACTTC.

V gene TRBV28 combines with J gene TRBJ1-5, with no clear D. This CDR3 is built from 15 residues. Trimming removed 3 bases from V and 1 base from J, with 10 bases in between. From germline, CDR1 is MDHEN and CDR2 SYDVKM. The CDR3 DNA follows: TGTGCCAGCAGTTTTTCAGGATCAAGCAATCAGCCCCAGCATTTT. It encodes CASSFSGSSNQPQHF. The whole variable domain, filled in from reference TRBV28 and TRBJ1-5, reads DVKVTQSSRYLVKRTGEKVFLECVQDMDHENMFWYRQDPGLGLRLIYFSYDVKMKEKGDIPEGYSVSREKKERFSLILESASTNQTSMYLCASSFSGSSNQPQHFGDGTRLSIL.

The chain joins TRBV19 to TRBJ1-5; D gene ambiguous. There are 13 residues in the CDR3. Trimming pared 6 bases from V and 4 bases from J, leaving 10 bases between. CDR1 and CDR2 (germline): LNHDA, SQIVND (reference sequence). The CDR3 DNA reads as TGTGCCAGTAGCATGATGCAGAATCAGCCCCAGCATTTT. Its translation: CASSMMQNQPQHF. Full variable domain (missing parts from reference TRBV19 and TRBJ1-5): DGGITQSPKYLFRKEGQNVTLSCEQNLNHDAMYWYRQDPGQGLRLIYYSQIVNDFQKGDIAEGYSVSREKKESFPLTVTSAQKNPTAFYLCASSMMQNQPQHFGDGTRLSIL.

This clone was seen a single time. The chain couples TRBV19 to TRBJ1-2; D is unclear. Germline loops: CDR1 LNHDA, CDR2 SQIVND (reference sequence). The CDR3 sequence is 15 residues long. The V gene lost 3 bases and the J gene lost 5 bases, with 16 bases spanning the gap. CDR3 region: CASSISPPRGYGYTF. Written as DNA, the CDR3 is TGTGCCAGTAGTATTTCCCCCCCTCGGGGATATGGCTACACCTTC.

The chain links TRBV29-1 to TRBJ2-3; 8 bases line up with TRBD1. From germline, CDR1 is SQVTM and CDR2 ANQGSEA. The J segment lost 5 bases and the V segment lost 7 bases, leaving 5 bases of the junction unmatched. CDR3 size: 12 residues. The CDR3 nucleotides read TGCAGCGCCCAGGGGGCTGGAGATACGCAGTATTTT. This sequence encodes CSAQGAGDTQYF.

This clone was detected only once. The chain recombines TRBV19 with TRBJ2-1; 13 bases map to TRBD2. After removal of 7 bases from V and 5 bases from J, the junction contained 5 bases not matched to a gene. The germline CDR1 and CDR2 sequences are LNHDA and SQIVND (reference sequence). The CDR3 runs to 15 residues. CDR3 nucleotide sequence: TGTGCCAGTAATCCGGGACTAGCGGGACACAATGAGCAGTTCTTC. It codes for CASNPGLAGHNEQFF.

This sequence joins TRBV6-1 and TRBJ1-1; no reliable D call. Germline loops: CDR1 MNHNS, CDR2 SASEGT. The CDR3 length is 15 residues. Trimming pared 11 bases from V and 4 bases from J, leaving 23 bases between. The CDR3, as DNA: TGTGCCTGCACAATCCCCGGGGTCGAGGGCACTGAAGCTTTCTTT. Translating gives CACTIPGVEGTEAFF.

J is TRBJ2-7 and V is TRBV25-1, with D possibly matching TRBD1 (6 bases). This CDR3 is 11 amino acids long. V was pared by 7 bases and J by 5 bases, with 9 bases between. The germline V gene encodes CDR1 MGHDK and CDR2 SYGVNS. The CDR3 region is CASKQGDEQYF. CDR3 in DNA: TGTGCCAGCAAACAGGGAGACGAGCAGTACTTC.

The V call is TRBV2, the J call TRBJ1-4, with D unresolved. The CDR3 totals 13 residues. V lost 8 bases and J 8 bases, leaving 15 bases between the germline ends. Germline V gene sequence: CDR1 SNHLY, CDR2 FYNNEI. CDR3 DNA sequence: TGTGCCAGCGTTAGGGAGGATCGAGAAAAACTGTTTTTT. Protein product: CASVREDREKLFF.

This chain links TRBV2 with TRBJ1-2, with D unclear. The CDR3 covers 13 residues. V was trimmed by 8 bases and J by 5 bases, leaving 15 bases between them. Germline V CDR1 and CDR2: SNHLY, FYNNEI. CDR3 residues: CASGEGALYGYTF. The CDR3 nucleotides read TGTGCCAGCGGGGAGGGCGCCCTTTATGGCTACACCTTC.

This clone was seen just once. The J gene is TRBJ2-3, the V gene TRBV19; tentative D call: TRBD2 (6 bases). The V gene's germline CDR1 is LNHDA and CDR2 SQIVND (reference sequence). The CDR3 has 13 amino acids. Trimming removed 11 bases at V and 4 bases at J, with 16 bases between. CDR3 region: CAAAGSTADTQYF. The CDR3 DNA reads TGTGCCGCGGCCGGGAGTACCGCAGATACGCAGTATTTT.

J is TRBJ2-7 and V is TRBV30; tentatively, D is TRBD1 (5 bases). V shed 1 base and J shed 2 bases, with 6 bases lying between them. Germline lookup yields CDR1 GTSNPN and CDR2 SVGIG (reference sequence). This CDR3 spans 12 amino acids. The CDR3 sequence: CAWSGGAYEQYF. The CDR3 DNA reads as TGTGCCTGGAGTGGGGGCGCCTACGAGCAGTACTTC.

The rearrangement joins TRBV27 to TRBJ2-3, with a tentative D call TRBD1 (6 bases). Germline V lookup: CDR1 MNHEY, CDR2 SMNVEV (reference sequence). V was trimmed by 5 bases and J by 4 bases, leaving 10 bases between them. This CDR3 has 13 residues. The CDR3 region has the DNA TGTGCCAGCAGTCAACAGGGTTCAGATACGCAGTATTTT. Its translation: CASSQQGSDTQYF.

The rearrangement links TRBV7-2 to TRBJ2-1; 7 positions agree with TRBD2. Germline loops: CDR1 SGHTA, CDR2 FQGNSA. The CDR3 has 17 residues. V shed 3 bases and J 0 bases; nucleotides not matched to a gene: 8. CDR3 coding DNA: TGTGCCAGCAGCTTGTATACGGGCGGGAGCTCCTACAATGAGCAGTTCTTC. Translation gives CASSLYTGGSSYNEQFF.

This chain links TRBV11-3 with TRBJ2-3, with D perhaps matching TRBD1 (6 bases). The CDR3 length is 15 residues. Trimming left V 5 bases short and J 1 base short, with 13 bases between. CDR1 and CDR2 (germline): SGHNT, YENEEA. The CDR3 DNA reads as TGTGCCAGCAGCCTCAGGGGACACCGCACAGATACGCAGTATTTT. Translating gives CASSLRGHRTDTQYF.

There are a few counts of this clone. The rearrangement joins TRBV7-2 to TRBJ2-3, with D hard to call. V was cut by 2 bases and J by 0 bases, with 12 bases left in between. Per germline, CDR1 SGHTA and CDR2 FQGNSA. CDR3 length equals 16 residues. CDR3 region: CASSLILHSSTDTQYF. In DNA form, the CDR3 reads TGTGCCAGCAGCTTAATTTTACATTCTAGCACAGATACGCAGTATTTT.

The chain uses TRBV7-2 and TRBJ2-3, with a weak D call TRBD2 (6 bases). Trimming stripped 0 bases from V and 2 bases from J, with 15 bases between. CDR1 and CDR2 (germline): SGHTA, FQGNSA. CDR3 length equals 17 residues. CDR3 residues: CASSLASTAGSTDTQYF. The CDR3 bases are TGTGCCAGCAGCTTAGCTTCCACGGCGGGATCCACAGATACGCAGTATTTT.

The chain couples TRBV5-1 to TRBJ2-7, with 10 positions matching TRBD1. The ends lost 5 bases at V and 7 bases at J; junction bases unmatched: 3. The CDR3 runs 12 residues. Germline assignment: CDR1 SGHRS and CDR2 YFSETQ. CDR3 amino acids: CASRDRGGEQYF. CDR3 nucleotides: TGCGCCAGCAGGGACAGGGGGGGGGAGCAGTACTTC.

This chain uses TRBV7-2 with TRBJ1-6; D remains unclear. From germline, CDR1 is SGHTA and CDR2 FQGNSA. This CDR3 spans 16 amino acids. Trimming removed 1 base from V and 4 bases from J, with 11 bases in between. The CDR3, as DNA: TGTGCCAGCAGCTTAGGTCTTCTCGTTTATAATTCACCCCTCCACTTT. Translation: CASSLGLLVYNSPLHF.

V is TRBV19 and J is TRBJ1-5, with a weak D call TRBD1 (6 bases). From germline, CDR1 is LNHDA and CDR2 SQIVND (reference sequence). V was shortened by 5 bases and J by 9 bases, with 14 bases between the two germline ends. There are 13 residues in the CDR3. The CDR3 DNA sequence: TGTGCCAGTAGTTTACAGGGCTATGGGCCCCAGCATTTT. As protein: CASSLQGYGPQHF. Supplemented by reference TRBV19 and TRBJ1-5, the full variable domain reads DGGITQSPKYLFRKEGQNVTLSCEQNLNHDAMYWYRQDPGQGLRLIYYSQIVNDFQKGDIAEGYSVSREKKESFPLTVTSAQKNPTAFYLCASSLQGYGPQHFGDGTRLSIL.

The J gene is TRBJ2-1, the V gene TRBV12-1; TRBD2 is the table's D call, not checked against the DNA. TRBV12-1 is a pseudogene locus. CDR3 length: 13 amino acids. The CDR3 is CASSFAGVNEQFF. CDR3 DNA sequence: TGTGCCAGCAGCTTTGCGGGAGTGAATGAGCAGTTCTTC.